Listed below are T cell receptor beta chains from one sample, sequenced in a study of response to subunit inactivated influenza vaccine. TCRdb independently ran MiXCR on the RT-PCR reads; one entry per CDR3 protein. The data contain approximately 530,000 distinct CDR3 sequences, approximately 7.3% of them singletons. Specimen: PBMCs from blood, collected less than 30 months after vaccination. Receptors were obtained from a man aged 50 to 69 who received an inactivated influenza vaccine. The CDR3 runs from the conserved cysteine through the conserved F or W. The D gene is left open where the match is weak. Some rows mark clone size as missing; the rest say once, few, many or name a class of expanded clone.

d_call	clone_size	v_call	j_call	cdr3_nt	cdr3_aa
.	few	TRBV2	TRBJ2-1	TGTGCCAGCAGTGATCGGGGCGGGAAGAGCTCCTACAATGAGCAGTTCTTC	CASSDRGGKSSYNEQFF
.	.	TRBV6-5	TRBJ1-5	TGTGCCAGCAGAGAGGGACACAACAGCAATCAGCCCCAGCATTTT	CASREGHNSNQPQHF
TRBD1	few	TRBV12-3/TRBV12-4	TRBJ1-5	TGTGCCAGCAGCCGGACAGGGGGGAGCAATCAGCCCCAGCATTTT	CASSRTGGSNQPQHF
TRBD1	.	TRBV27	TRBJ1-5	TGTGCCAGCAGTTTATTGGGGACAGGGAGTGATCAGCCCCAGCATTTT	CASSLLGTGSDQPQHF
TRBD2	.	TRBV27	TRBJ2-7	TGTGCCAGCAGGGTCCTAGCGGGCACCTACGAGCAGTACTTC	CASRVLAGTYEQYF
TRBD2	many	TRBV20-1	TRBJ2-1	TGCAGTGCTAGGTTTAAGGTCAGGCTAGCGGGCAATGAGCAGTTCTTC	CSARFKVRLAGNEQFF
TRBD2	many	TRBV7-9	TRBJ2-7	TGTGCCAGCAGCGGGGGACTAGCGGGGTCCTACGAGCAGTACTTC	CASSGGLAGSYEQYF
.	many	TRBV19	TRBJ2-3	TGTGCCAGTAGTAGTCTAGGTTCAGATACGCAGTATTTT	CASSSLGSDTQYF
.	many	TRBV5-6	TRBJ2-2	TGTGCCAGCAGCGGACAGACCGGGGAGCTGTTTTTT	CASSGQTGELFF
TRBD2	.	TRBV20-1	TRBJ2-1	TGCAGTGCTAGGGCGGGAGTCGGCAATGAGCAGTTCTTC	CSARAGVGNEQFF
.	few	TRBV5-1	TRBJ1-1	TGCGCCAGCAGCTTGGAGGGCAGATCGAACACTGAAGCTTTCTTT	CASSLEGRSNTEAFF
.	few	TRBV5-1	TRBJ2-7	TGCGCCAGCAGCTGGGACGGACCCTACGAGCAGTACTTC	CASSWDGPYEQYF
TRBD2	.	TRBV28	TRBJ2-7	TGTGCCAGCAGCCTCAAGAACTGGTCGGGAGGGCTACCCTACGAGCAGTACTTC	CASSLKNWSGGLPYEQYF
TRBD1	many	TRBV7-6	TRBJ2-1	TGTGCCAGCAGCTTAGACCCCCCGGGACAGACCTCCTACAATGAGCAGTTCTTC	CASSLDPPGQTSYNEQFF
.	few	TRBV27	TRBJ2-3	TGTGCCAGCAGTTACGGGAGTGTCGCAGATACGCAGTATTTT	CASSYGSVADTQYF
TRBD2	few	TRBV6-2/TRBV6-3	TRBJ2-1	TGTGCCAGCAGTCTCCCCGGGGGGGCCTTCTACAATGAGCAGTTCTTC	CASSLPGGAFYNEQFF
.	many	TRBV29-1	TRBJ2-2	TGCAGCGTTCGGGACTTCAACACCGGGGAGCTGTTTTTT	CSVRDFNTGELFF
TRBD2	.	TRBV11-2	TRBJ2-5	TGTGCCAGCAGCTTAACGGGACTAGCGGGGGTCCAAGAGACCCAGTACTTC	CASSLTGLAGVQETQYF
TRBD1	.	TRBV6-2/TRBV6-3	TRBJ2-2	TGTGCCAGCAGAGCCCCGGGACAGGGGGTGGCCGGGGAGCTGTTTTTT	CASRAPGQGVAGELFF
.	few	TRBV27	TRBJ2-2	TGTGCCAGCAGCCGGGGAAGGGGGTTTAGGGACACCGGGGAGCTGTTTTTT	CASSRGRGFRDTGELFF
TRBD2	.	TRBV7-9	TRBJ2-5	TGTGCCAGCAGCTTAGTAGCGGGGGGCGTCGAGACCCAGTACTTC	CASSLVAGGVETQYF
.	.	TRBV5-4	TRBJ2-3	TGTGCCAGCAGCTTGCCCCTAGGTGGAGATACGCAGTATTTT	CASSLPLGGDTQYF
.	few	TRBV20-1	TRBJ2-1	TGCAGTGCCCCGACCCCGACAGGCCCCCGAAACTACAATGAGCAGTTCTTC	CSAPTPTGPRNYNEQFF
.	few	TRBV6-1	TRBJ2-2	TGTGCCAGCAGTGATCCGGCGAACACCGGGGAGCTGTTTTTT	CASSDPANTGELFF
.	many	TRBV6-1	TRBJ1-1	TGTTCCGCCCGTCCGGTCGTTAGGGACACTGAAGCTTTCTTT	CSARPVVRDTEAFF
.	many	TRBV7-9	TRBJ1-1	TGTGCCAGCAGCCCACAACAGGGGAACACTGAAGCTTTCTTT	CASSPQQGNTEAFF
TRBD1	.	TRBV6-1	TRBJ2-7	TGTGCCAGCGGGGACAGATACTACGAGCAGTACTTC	CASGDRYYEQYF
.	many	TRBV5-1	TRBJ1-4	TGCGCCAGCAGCTTCCAGGGGACTGAGAGTGAAAAACTGTTTTTT	CASSFQGTESEKLFF
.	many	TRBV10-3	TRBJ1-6	TGTGCCATCAGTGAGAGGGAGCCCGGACGGTCACCCCTCCACTTT	CAISEREPGRSPLHF
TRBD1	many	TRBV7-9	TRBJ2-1	TGTGCCAGCAGCTCCGACAGGGGGGGTGAGCAGTTCTTC	CASSSDRGGEQFF
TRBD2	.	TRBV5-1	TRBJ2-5	TGCGCCAGCAGCGACTCTAGCGGGTCTGAGACCCAGTACTTC	CASSDSSGSETQYF
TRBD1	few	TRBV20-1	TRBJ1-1	TGCAGTGCTAGAGAGGTGGGGACAGGCGAAACTAAATCCACTGAAGCTTTCTTT	CSAREVGTGETKSTEAFF
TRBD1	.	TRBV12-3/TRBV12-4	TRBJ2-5	TGTGCCAGCAGTCCGACGGGACAGGGAGTGAGGGAGACCCAGTACTTC	CASSPTGQGVRETQYF
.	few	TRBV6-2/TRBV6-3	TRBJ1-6	TGTGCCAGCAGTTTACGTAGTTGGACTTCACCCCTCCACTTT	CASSLRSWTSPLHF
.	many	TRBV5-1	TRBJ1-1	TGCGCCAGCAGTGGGGGGGTGATCACTGAAGCTTTCTTT	CASSGGVITEAFF
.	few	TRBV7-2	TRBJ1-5	TGTGCCAGCAGCTTAGGGGCAGGGACCGGTCAGCCCCAGCATTTT	CASSLGAGTGQPQHF
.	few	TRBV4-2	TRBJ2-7	TGTGCCAGCAGCCAACGTCCCGGGCTTTCCTACGAGCAGTACTTC	CASSQRPGLSYEQYF
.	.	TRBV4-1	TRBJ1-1	TGCGCCAGCAGACACCTCATGGAAGGGGGTGTGAACACTGAAGCTTTCTTT	CASRHLMEGGVNTEAFF
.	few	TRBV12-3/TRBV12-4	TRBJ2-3	TGTGCCAGCAGTTACGGGGCGAGCACAGATACGCAGTATTTT	CASSYGASTDTQYF
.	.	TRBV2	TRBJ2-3	TGTGCCAGCAGTGAGTCGACAGGCACAGATACGCTGTATTTT	CASSESTGTDTLYF
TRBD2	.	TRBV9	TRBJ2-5	TGTGCCAGCAGCCCCGTTCCTAGCGGGAAAGAGACCCAGTACTTC	CASSPVPSGKETQYF
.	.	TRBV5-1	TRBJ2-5	TGCGCCAGCAAGAGAGGGGAAAAAGAGACCCAGTACTTC	CASKRGEKETQYF
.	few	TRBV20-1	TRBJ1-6	TGCAGTGCTAGGGTTAGGGGGGGGCTCTCCTATAATTCACCCCTCCACTTT	CSARVRGGLSYNSPLHF
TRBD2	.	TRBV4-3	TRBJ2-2	TGCGCCAGCAGCCCTTCCGTGGGGGGGAAAAACACCGGGGAGCTGTTTTTT	CASSPSVGGKNTGELFF
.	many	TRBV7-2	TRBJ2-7	TGTGCCAGCAGCTTAGATTGGGGCTACGAGCAGTACTTC	CASSLDWGYEQYF
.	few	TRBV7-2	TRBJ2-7	TGTGCCAGCAGCCCCAGGACACAAACCTACGAGCAGTACTTC	CASSPRTQTYEQYF
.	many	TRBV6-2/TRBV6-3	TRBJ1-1	TGTGCCAGCAGTTACTCGCAGGGAGGACTAGACACTGAAGCTTTCTTT	CASSYSQGGLDTEAFF
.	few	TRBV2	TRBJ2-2	TGTGCCAGCGAGGGACCTACCGGGGAGCTGTTTTTT	CASEGPTGELFF
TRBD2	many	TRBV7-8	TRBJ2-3	TGTGCCAGCAGCTCGGGACTAGCGGGGGAGTATTTT	CASSSGLAGEYF
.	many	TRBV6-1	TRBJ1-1	TGTGCCAGCAGCCCCCCTCCGGAACGGAAGAACACTGAAGCTTTCTTT	CASSPPPERKNTEAFF
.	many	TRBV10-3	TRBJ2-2	TGTGCCATCAGTGAAACTAGCACGAACACCGGGGAGCTGTTTTTT	CAISETSTNTGELFF
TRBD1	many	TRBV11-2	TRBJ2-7	TGTGCCAGCAGCTCCATCAGGACAGGGGCAAACGAGCAGTACTTC	CASSSIRTGANEQYF
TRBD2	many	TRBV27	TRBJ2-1	TGTGCCAGCAGTTTGTTCGCGGGAGGGCGCAATGAGCAGTTCTTC	CASSLFAGGRNEQFF
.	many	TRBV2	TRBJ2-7	TGTGCCAGCAGTCCCCTTCAGGGAATCGAGCAGTACTTC	CASSPLQGIEQYF
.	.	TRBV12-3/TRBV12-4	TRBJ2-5	TGTGCCAGCAGTTTATTTTGGCCGGCTATCCAAGAGACCCAGTACTTC	CASSLFWPAIQETQYF